These 9 T cell receptor beta chains share one sample of origin, sequenced in a study of T cell repertoires in cytomegalovirus infection. TCRdb fed the reads into MiXCR, producing one record per CDR3 protein. The sample carries about 130,000 distinct CDR3 sequences, 7.5% to 9% recorded once. Sequencing was carried out using PBMCs. These receptors originate from a human donor in good health (CMV status not recorded). Some clones in this sample may be carry-over from other donors' samples.

In its sample, this clonotype was seen many times. The CDR3 sequence: CASDRGETQYF. CDR3 nucleotides: TGTGCCAGCGACAGGGGAGAGACCCAGTACTTC. The J gene is TRBJ2-5, the V gene TRBV7-9; TRBD1 agrees at 8 bases. Germline trimming cut 8 bases from V and 4 bases from J; bases unmatched to any gene: 0. Germline CDR1 reads SEHNR; CDR2 reads FQNEAQ (reference sequence). The CDR3 totals 11 residues. The full variable domain, with the rest looked up from reference TRBV7-9 and TRBJ2-5, is DTGVSQNPRHKITKRGQNVTFRCDPISEHNRLYWYRQTLGQGPEFLTYFQNEAQLEKSRLLSDRFSAERPKGSFSTLEIQRTEQGDSAMYLCASDRGETQYFGPGTRLLVL.

The chain employs TRBV28 and TRBJ1-1, with D maybe TRBD1 (5 bases). The germline V gene encodes CDR1 MDHEN and CDR2 SYDVKM. The V end lost 7 bases, the J end lost 6 bases, and 12 bases lay between the germline ends. This CDR3 is built from 12 residues. The CDR3 sequence: CASTPWGSEAFF. CDR3 in DNA: TGTGCCAGCACTCCCTGGGGGTCTGAAGCTTTCTTT.

There are many counts of this clonotype. The chain links TRBV5-6 to TRBJ2-1, with D possibly matching TRBD1 (6 bases). The CDR3 totals 16 residues. CDR1 is SGHDT, CDR2 YYEEEE, per germline. Trimming cost V 1 base and J 6 bases, with 17 bases left between them. CDR3 sequence (DNA): TGTGCCAGCAGCTTGAAACAGGGCCGGGTAGGCAATGAGCAGTTCTTC. Its protein is CASSLKQGRVGNEQFF.

This clonotype occurred many times. The J gene is TRBJ2-5, the V gene TRBV2; 7 bases are a match to TRBD1. CDR1 is SNHLY, CDR2 FYNNEI, per germline. The V and J ends lost 7 bases and 5 bases, in that order; junction bases with no gene match: 7. CDR3 length equals 13 residues. The CDR3 region is CASMGQPGETQYF. CDR3 DNA: TGTGCCAGCATGGGACAGCCGGGGGAGACCCAGTACTTC.

This clonotype appeared a few times. The CDR3 nucleotides read TGCAGTGTAACGCATGGGGGGAGAAACTATGGCTACACCTTC. The encoded protein is CSVTHGGRNYGYTF. The chain combines TRBV20-1 with TRBJ1-2, with D possibly matching TRBD1 (5 bases). The CDR3 length is 14 residues. Looked up from germline, CDR1 is DFQATT and CDR2 is SNEGSKA (reference sequence). The ends were cut back, 7 bases at V and 2 bases at J, with 17 bases in the middle.

Remarks on this clonotype: This may stem from a read error, because a much larger clone lies one nucleotide away. This chain uses TRBV27 with TRBJ1-2, with 10 bases fitting TRBD1. This CDR3 is 15 amino acids long. The J segment lost 5 bases and the V segment lost 0 bases, leaving 3 bases of the junction unmatched. Germline V gene data show CDR1 as MNHEY and CDR2 as SMNVEV (reference sequence). CDR3 sequence: CASSLSTGGFYGYTF. The CDR3 nucleotides read TGTGCCAGCAGTTTATCGACAGGGGGCTTTTATGGCTACACCTTC.

This clonotype occurred many times. The V call is TRBV6-6, the J call TRBJ1-5; TRBD1 is a possible D gene (6 bases). The CDR3 has 15 amino acids. V was pared by 2 bases and J by 1 base, with 9 bases between. Germline-derived CDR1 and CDR2 are MNHNY and SVGAGI (reference sequence). The CDR3 loop is CASSYPGQSNQPQHF. For the CDR3, the DNA is TGTGCCAGCAGTTACCCGGGACAAAGCAATCAGCCCCAGCATTTT.

The chain's CDR3 is CASSPPGAYNEQFF. The CDR3 DNA reads TGTGCCAGCAGCCCTCCCGGGGCCTACAATGAGCAGTTCTTC. V usage is TRBV7-9 and J usage is TRBJ2-1, with D possibly TRBD2 on 5 matching bases. The length of the CDR3 is 14 residues. V lost 5 bases and J 2 bases, leaving 10 bases between the germline ends. Germline V gene data show CDR1 as SEHNR and CDR2 as FQNEAQ (reference sequence).

This clonotype was observed a few times. The J gene is TRBJ1-5, the V gene TRBV6-5; TRBD1 is a possible D gene (6 bases). Germline CDR1 reads MNHEY; CDR2 reads SVGAGI. With 5 bases removed from V and 3 bases from J, the gap between germline ends came to 14 bases. CDR3 size: 15 residues. CDR3 DNA: TGTGCCAGCAGTCCCCTACAGGGACTCAATCAGCCCCAGCATTTT. As protein: CASSPLQGLNQPQHF.